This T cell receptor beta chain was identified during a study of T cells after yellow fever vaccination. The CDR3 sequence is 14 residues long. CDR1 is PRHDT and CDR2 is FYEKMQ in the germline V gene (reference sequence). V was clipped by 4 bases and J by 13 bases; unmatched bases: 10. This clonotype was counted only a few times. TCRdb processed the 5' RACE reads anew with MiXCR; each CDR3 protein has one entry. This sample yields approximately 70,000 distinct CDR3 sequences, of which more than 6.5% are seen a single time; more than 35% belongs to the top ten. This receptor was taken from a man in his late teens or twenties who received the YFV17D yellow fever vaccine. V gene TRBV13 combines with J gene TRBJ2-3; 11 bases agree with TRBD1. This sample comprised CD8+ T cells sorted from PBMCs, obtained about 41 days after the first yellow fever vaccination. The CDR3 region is CASSYSLDRGQEYF. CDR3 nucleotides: TGTGCCAGCAGCTACTCCTTGGACAGGGGGCAGGAGTATTTT.